In this sample, the clone carrying this TCR beta chain turned up a few times. TCRdb re-called the RT-PCR reads through MiXCR, storing one row per CDR3 protein. The sample records hundreds of thousands of distinct CDR3 sequences, approximately 14% being singletons. The receptor was derived from a female donor in good health, serving as a healthy control. The source material was memory CD4+ T cells from blood.

Here the CDR3 DNA reads TGTGCCAGCAGTTTCAAAATGGGACAGGGTTCCTACGAGCAGTACTTC. Encoded protein: CASSFKMGQGSYEQYF. V usage is TRBV28 and J usage is TRBJ2-7, with 9 nucleotides matching TRBD1. Germline CDR1 and CDR2: MDHEN and SYDVKM. The CDR3 sequence is 16 residues long. V trimming: 3 bases; J trimming: 1 base; junction bases outside the gene matches: 7.